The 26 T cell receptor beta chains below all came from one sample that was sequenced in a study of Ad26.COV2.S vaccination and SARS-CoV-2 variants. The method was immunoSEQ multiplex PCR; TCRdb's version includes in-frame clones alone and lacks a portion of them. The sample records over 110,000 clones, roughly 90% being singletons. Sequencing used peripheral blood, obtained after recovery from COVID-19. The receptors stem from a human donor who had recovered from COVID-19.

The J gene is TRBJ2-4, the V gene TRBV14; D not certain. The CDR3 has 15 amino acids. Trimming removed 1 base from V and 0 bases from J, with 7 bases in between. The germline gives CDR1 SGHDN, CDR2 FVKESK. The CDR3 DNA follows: TGTGCCAGCAGCCAAGGAAGTTTAGCCAAAAACATTCAGTACTTC. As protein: CASSQGSLAKNIQYF. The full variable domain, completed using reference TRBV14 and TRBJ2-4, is EAGVTQFPSHSVIEKGQTVTLRCDPISGHDNLYWYRRVMGKEIKFLLHFVKESKQDESGMPNNRFLAERTGGTYSTLKVQPAELEDSGVYFCASSQGSLAKNIQYFGAGTRLSVL.

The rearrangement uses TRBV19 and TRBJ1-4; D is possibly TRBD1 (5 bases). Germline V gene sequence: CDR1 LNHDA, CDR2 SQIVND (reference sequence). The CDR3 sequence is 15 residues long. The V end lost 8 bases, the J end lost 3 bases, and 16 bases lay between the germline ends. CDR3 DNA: TGTGCCAGTCTCCGGACCGGGACTGCTAATGAAAAACTGTTTTTT. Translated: CASLRTGTANEKLFF.

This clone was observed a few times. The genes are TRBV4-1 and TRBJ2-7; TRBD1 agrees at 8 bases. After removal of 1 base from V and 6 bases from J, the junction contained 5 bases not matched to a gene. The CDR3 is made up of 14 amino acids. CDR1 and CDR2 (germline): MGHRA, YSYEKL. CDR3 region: CASSQGQGLGEQYF. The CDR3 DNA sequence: TGCGCCAGCAGCCAAGGACAGGGGCTGGGCGAGCAGTACTTC.

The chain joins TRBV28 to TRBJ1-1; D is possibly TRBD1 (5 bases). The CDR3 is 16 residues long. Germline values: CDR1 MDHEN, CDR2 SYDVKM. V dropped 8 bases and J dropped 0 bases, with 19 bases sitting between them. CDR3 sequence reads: CASQPPLWGMNTEAFF. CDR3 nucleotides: TGTGCCAGCCAACCCCCACTTTGGGGGATGAACACTGAAGCTTTCTTT.

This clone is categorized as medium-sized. CDR3: CASSELGPNQPQHF. DNA of the CDR3: TGTGCCAGCAGTGAGTTGGGGCCTAATCAGCCCCAGCATTTT. The V and J genes are TRBV6-1 and TRBJ1-5; D might be TRBD1 (5 bases). The CDR3 is 14 amino acids. Trimming shortened V by 3 bases and J by 4 bases, and 10 bases separated the two germline ends. Per the germline V gene, CDR1 is MNHNS and CDR2 is SASEGT.

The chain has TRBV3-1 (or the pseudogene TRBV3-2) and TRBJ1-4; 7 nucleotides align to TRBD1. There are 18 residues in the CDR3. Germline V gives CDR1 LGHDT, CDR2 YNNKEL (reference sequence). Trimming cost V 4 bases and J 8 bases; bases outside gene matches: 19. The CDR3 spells CASSRTGAAGGLGEKLFF. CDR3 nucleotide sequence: TGTGCCAGCAGCCGGACAGGCGCCGCCGGGGGCCTGGGGGAAAAACTGTTTTTT.

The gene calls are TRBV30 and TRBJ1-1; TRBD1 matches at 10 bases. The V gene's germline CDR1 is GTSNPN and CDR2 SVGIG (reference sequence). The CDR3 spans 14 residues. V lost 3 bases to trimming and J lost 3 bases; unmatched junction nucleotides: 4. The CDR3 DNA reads TGTGCCTGGAGCTCAGGACAGGGGGACACTGAAGCTTTCTTT. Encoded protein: CAWSSGQGDTEAFF.

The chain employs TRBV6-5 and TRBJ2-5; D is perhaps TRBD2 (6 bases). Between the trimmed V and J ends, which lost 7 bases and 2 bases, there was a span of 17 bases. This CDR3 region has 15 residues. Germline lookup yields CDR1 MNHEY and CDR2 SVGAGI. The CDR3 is CASKKGGVVQETQYF. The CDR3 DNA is TGTGCCAGCAAAAAAGGAGGGGTGGTTCAAGAGACCCAGTACTTC.

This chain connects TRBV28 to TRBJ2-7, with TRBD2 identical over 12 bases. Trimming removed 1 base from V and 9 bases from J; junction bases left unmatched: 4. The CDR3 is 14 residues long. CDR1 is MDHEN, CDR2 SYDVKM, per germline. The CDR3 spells CASSLSTSGGLQYF. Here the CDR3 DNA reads TGTGCCAGCAGTTTATCGACTAGCGGGGGTTTGCAGTACTTC.

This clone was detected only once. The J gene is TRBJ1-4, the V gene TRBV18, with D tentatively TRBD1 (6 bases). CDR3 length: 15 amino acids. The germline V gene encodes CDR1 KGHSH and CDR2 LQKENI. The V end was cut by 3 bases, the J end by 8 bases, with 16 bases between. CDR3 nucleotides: TGTGCCAGCTCACCTCTTGCAGGGGCTACGGAAAAACTGTTTTTT. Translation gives CASSPLAGATEKLFF.

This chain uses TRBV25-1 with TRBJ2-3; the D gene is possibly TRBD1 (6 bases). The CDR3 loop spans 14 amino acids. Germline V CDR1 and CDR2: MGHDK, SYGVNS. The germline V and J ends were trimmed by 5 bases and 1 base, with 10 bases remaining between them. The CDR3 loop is CASSRNRGTDTQYF. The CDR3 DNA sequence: TGTGCCAGCAGTAGAAACAGGGGCACAGATACGCAGTATTTT.

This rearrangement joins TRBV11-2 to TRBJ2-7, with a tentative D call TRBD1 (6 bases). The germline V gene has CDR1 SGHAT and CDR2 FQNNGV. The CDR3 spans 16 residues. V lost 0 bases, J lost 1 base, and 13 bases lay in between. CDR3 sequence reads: CASSLDPDSGSYEQYF. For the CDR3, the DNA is TGTGCCAGCAGCTTAGATCCGGACAGTGGATCCTACGAGCAGTACTTC.

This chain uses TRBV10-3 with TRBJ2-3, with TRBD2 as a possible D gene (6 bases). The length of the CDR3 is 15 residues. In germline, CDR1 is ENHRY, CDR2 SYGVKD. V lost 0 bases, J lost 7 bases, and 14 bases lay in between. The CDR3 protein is CAISESEGPHYTQYF. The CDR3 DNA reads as TGTGCCATCAGTGAGTCGGAGGGGCCCCACTATACGCAGTATTTT.

The CDR3 reads CASSLMGRGYEQYF. The CDR3 region has the DNA TGTGCCAGCAGCTTGATGGGGAGGGGCTACGAGCAGTACTTC. The J gene is TRBJ2-7, the V gene TRBV5-4, with TRBD2 matching over 7 bases. Germline lookup yields CDR1 SGHNT and CDR2 YYREEE (reference sequence). The CDR3 is made up of 14 amino acids. Trimming cost V 1 base and J 3 bases; bases outside gene matches: 4.

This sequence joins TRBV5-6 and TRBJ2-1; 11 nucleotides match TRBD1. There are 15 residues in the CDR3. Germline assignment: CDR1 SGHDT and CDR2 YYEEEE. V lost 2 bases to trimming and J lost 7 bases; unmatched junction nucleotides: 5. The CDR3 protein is CASSFLGTGGNEQFF. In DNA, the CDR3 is TGTGCCAGCAGCTTCCTGGGGACAGGGGGGAATGAGCAGTTCTTC.

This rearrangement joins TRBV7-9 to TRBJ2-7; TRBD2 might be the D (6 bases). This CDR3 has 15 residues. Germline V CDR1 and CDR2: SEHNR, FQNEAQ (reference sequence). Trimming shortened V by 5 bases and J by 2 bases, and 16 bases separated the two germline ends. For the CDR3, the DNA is TGTGCCAGCAGCCCCGGGAGCCTTAGCCCCTACGAGCAGTACTTC. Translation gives CASSPGSLSPYEQYF.

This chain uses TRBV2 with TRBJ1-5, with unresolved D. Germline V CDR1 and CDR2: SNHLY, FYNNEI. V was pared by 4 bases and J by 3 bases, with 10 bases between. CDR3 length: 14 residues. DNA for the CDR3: TGTGCCAGCAGTGCCGACGGAAACAATCAGCCCCAGCATTTT. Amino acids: CASSADGNNQPQHF.

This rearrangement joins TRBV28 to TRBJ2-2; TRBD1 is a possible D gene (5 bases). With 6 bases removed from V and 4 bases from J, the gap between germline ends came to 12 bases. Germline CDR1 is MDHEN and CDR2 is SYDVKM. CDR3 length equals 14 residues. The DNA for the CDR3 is TGTGCCAGCAGCATACAGGATAGCACCGGGGAGCTGTTTTTT. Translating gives CASSIQDSTGELFF.

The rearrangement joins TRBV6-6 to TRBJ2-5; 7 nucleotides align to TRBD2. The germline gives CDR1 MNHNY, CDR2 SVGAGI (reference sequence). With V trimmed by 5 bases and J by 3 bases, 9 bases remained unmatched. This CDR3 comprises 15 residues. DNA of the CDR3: TGTGCCAGCAGTATCGGGGGGTCAGGTAAAGAGACCCAGTACTTC. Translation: CASSIGGSGKETQYF.

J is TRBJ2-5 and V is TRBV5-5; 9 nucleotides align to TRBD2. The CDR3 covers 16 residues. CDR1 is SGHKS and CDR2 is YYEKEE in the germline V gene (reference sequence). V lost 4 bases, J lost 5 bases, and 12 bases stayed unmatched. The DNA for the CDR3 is TGTGCCAGCAGCCCCTTGAGCGGGGGGTCTAGGGAGACCCAGTACTTC. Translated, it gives CASSPLSGGSRETQYF.

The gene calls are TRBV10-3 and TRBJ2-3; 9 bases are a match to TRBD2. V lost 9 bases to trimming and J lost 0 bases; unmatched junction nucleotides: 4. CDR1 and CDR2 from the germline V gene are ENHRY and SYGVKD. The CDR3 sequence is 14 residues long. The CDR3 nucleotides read TGTGCCATTGGTAGCGGGGGTAGCACAGATACGCAGTATTTT. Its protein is CAIGSGGSTDTQYF.

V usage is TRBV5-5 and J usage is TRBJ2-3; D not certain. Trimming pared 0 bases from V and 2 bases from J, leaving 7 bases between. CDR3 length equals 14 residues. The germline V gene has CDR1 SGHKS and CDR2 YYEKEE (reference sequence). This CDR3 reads CASSLAWTTDTQYF. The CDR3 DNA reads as TGTGCCAGCAGCTTGGCTTGGACCACAGATACGCAGTATTTT.

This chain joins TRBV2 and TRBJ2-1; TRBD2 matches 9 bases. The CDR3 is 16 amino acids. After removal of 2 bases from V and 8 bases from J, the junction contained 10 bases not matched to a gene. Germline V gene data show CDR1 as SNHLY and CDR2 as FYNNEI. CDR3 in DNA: TGTGCCAGCAGTGAATGGGCGGGGGGGCAGTTCCATGAGCAGTTCTTC. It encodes CASSEWAGGQFHEQFF.

The CDR3 nucleotides read TGTGCCAGCACCCCTTCGGGAACAGGAGGCTCCTACGAGCAGTACTTC. Translated: CASTPSGTGGSYEQYF. This sequence joins TRBV28 and TRBJ2-7; either TRBD1 or TRBD2 may supply D (5 bases each). The CDR3 covers 16 residues. V was clipped by 7 bases and J by 0 bases, with 19 bases between them. Looked up from germline, CDR1 is MDHEN and CDR2 is SYDVKM.

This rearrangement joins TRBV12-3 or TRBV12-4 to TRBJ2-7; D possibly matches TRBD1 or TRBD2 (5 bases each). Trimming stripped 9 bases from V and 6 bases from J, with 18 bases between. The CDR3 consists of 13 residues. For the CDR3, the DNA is TGTGCCAGTGCCGGGCCGACTGGGGGCGAGCAGTACTTC. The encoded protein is CASAGPTGGEQYF.

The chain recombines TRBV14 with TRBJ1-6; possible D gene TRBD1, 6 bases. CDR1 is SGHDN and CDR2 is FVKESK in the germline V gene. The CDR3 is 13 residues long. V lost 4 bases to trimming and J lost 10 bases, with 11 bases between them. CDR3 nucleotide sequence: TGTGCCAGCAGCCGAGGGGGGCAATCACCCCTCCACTTT. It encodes CASSRGGQSPLHF.